This T cell receptor beta chain was observed in a study of CD8+CD57+ T cells in acquired aplastic anemia. Looking at the study overall: Sorted CD4+ and CD8+ cells gave an average of around 3.3 ug of DNA. Study results and caveats: With respect to CD8+ Simpson's diversity, patients and controls did not differ significantly.

This clonotype occurred a few times. Its target is unknown. This CDR3 has 16 residues. Germline V gives CDR1 MNHEY, CDR2 SVGEGT. V gave up 0 bases and J gave up 4 bases, with 13 bases separating them. Profiling of TCR beta VDJ combinations and CDR3 sequences used genomic DNA as template. TCRdb ran MiXCR on the reads and lists one entry per CDR3 protein. The sample has about 470,000 distinct CDR3 sequences; roughly 34% are singletons. Whoever was chosen for sequencing had shown CD8+CD57+ cell expansion by flow cytometry. A severe acquired aplastic anemia diagnosis applied to all patients. Sequences were obtained from sorted CD4+, CD8+, or CD8+CD57+ T cells (not recorded which) from PBMCs. This clonotype was obtained from a human donor with aplastic anemia. J is TRBJ1-5 and V is TRBV6-2 or TRBV6-3; D may be TRBD1 (5 bases). CDR3 sequence: CASSYSGGRVNQPQHF. The CDR3 nucleotides read TGTGCCAGCAGTTACTCCGGGGGACGAGTAAATCAGCCCCAGCATTTT.